These 28 T cell receptor beta chains share one sample of origin, sequenced in a study of TIL therapy for anti-PD-1-resistant metastatic lung cancer. The immunoSEQ assay was v3. Using immunoSEQ multiplex PCR, the repertoire was profiled, and TCRdb retains in-frame clones only, with some absent. The table records more than 25,000 clones, 72% of them present only once. Indicated time point: pre-treatment sample, taken before nivolumab and TIL therapy. The tumor samples were excised metastases, mostly pleural nodules or supraclavicular lymph nodes. The material sequenced was tumor tissue, taken at baseline. These TCRs come from a person between 30 and 80 years old with non-small cell lung cancer.

This chain uses TRBV4-1 with TRBJ2-7; 7 positions match TRBD1. V lost 0 bases, J lost 2 bases, and 7 bases stayed unmatched. This CDR3 comprises 16 residues. CDR1 MGHRA and CDR2 YSYEKL come from the germline V gene. The CDR3 protein is CASSQDLGGRTYEQYF. In nucleotides, the CDR3 is TGCGCCAGCAGCCAAGATCTAGGGGGCAGAACCTACGAGCAGTACTTC.

The V call is TRBV4-3, the J call TRBJ1-1; 7 nucleotides line up with TRBD1. V trimming: 0 bases; J trimming: 3 bases; junction bases outside the gene matches: 4. The CDR3 contains 15 residues. Germline loops: CDR1 LGHNA, CDR2 YSLEER. CDR3 nucleotides: TGCGCCAGCAGCCAAGATGCAGGGGGATACACTGAAGCTTTCTTT. Translating gives CASSQDAGGYTEAFF.

Written as DNA, the CDR3 is TGTGCCAGCAGCTTTAATAGCCGCCAGCGGATCCTAGCCAAAAACATTCAGTACTTC. Translated, it gives CASSFNSRQRILAKNIQYF. V gene TRBV12-1 combines with J gene TRBJ2-4; the DNA was not compared with TRBD2, the D call given in the table. TRBV12-1 is shown as a pseudogene. CDR3 size: 19 residues.

This clone has a single count. V gene TRBV5-5 combines with J gene TRBJ1-1; D is perhaps TRBD1 (6 bases). Germline V lookup: CDR1 SGHKS, CDR2 YYEKEE (reference sequence). The V gene lost 0 bases and the J gene lost 7 bases, with 16 bases spanning the gap. The CDR3 runs to 15 residues. CDR3 in DNA: TGTGCCAGCAGCTTGGAACTAGACAGGAATGGTGAAGCTTTCTTT. Amino acid sequence: CASSLELDRNGEAFF. The full variable domain, with the rest looked up from reference TRBV5-5 and TRBJ1-1, is DAGVTQSPTHLIKTRGQQVTLRCSPISGHKSVSWYQQVLGQGPQFIFQYYEKEERGRGNFPDRFSARQFPNYSSELNVNALLLGDSALYLCASSLELDRNGEAFFGQGTRLTVV.

To note about this clone: One junction end disagrees with the germline gene, perhaps due to a read error. The V gene is TRBV7-7, the J gene TRBJ2-5, with a tentative D call TRBD2 (6 bases). This CDR3 comprises 14 residues. Germline V gives CDR1 SSHAT, CDR2 FNYEAQ (reference sequence). Here the CDR3 DNA reads TGTGCTAGCAGCCATAGCGGCGGACAAGAGACCCAGTACTTC. This encodes CASSHSGGQETQYF.

The V and J genes are TRBV9 and TRBJ2-3; 7 nucleotides line up with TRBD2. Germline V gene lookup returns CDR1 SGDLS and CDR2 YYNGEE. The V and J ends lost 0 bases and 1 base, in that order; junction bases with no gene match: 5. This CDR3 is built from 16 residues. CDR3 amino acids: CASSVVGGTGTDTQYF. CDR3 sequence (DNA): TGTGCCAGCAGCGTAGTGGGGGGGACGGGCACAGATACGCAGTATTTT.

This chain links TRBV6-1 with TRBJ1-2, with D hard to call. The CDR3 totals 16 residues. CDR1 MNHNS and CDR2 SASEGT come from the germline V gene. V lost 1 base to trimming and J lost 8 bases, with 20 bases between them. The chain's CDR3 is CASSEGAGGWIRGYTF. CDR3 in DNA: TGTGCCAGCAGTGAAGGGGCGGGAGGGTGGATCCGCGGCTACACCTTC.

This clone is labeled medium-sized (0.01 to 0.1%). The gene calls are TRBV6-5 and TRBJ1-2; D is ambiguous. Trimming removed 6 bases from V and 8 bases from J, with 22 bases in between. The CDR3 has 15 amino acids. CDR1 is MNHEY and CDR2 is SVGAGI in the germline V gene. CDR3 amino acids: CASSPENVGVAGYTF. In DNA, the CDR3 is TGTGCCAGCAGCCCCGAGAACGTCGGGGTTGCGGGCTACACCTTC.

By its share, this clone is medium-sized. As DNA, the CDR3 is TGTGCCTGGGCCCGGACAGGAACCTCTGGAAACACCATATATTTT. This sequence encodes CAWARTGTSGNTIYF. The chain combines TRBV30 with TRBJ1-3; 7 bases fit TRBD1. This CDR3 is built from 15 residues. The junction had 7 bases not matched to a gene; V was cut back by 5 bases and J by 0 bases. Germline assignment: CDR1 GTSNPN and CDR2 SVGIG (reference sequence).

The V gene is TRBV11-3, the J gene TRBJ2-5; no clear D gene. V lost 4 bases to trimming and J lost 5 bases, with 11 bases between them. Germline assignment: CDR1 SGHNT and CDR2 YENEEA. The CDR3 spans 13 residues. The CDR3 DNA reads as TGTGCCAGCAGCTCTCTGGTGTCGGAGACCCAGTACTTC. This encodes CASSSLVSETQYF.

The CDR3 DNA follows: TGTGCCAGCAGCCCTCAGGGGGGGCCGCTCGACCTCCACTTT. Protein: CASSPQGGPLDLHF. The V gene is TRBV9, the J gene TRBJ1-6, with 7 bases fitting TRBD1. V lost 4 bases and J lost 15; bases outside the gene matches: 13. The germline V gene encodes CDR1 SGDLS and CDR2 YYNGEE. The CDR3 covers 14 residues.

The chain carries TRBV5-4 and TRBJ2-1; 8 bases are shared with TRBD2. Germline V gene lookup returns CDR1 SGHNT and CDR2 YYREEE (reference sequence). The CDR3 covers 16 residues. V lost 1 base, J lost 6 bases, and 9 bases stayed unmatched. The CDR3 DNA is TGTGCCAGCAGCTTGCCGGGACTAGATCTGGGCAATGAGCAGTTCTTC. Translation gives CASSLPGLDLGNEQFF.

J is TRBJ1-2 and V is TRBV13; maybe TRBD1 (6 bases). Germline assignment: CDR1 PRHDT and CDR2 FYEKMQ (reference sequence). V lost 6 bases, J lost 7 bases, and 21 bases lay in between. CDR3 length equals 15 residues. CDR3 DNA: TGTGCCAGCAGTCACAAGTCGGGGGGCGGCGGTGGCTACACCTTC. Residues: CASSHKSGGGGGYTF.

The chain links TRBV6-1 to TRBJ2-2; 10 bases are shared with TRBD2. The CDR3 length is 16 residues. Germline CDR1 MNHNS, CDR2 SASEGT. Trimming took 4 bases from V and 1 from J; bases not matched to a gene: 3. The CDR3 here is CASSVRLAGNTGELFF. DNA of the CDR3: TGTGCCAGCAGTGTGAGACTAGCGGGGAACACCGGGGAGCTGTTTTTT.

The chain links TRBV6-5 to TRBJ1-1; D is unresolved. This CDR3 region has 14 residues. Germline V gene sequence: CDR1 MNHEY, CDR2 SVGAGI. V was clipped by 6 bases and J by 2 bases, with 13 bases between them. CDR3 sequence reads: CASRSTGLNTEAFF. CDR3 coding DNA: TGTGCCAGCAGAAGTACTGGGCTAAACACTGAAGCTTTCTTT.

The chain carries TRBV7-9 and TRBJ2-1; TRBD2 agrees at 12 bases. Trimming cost V 5 bases and J 7 bases; bases outside gene matches: 6. CDR1 and CDR2 (germline): SEHNR, FQNEAQ (reference sequence). This CDR3 spans 15 amino acids. CDR3 sequence: CASSAPSGGGNEQFF. CDR3 in DNA: TGTGCCAGCAGCGCTCCTAGCGGGGGGGGAAATGAGCAGTTCTTC.

The chain is built from TRBV2 and TRBJ2-5, with TRBD1 identical over 7 bases. The J segment lost 3 bases and the V segment lost 5 bases, leaving 3 bases of the junction unmatched. The germline gives CDR1 SNHLY, CDR2 FYNNEI. The CDR3 is made up of 13 amino acids. The CDR3 DNA follows: TGTGCCAGCAGTTTTACAGGGGAAGAGACCCAGTACTTC. Amino acids: CASSFTGEETQYF. Looking up the rest from reference TRBV2 and TRBJ2-5 gives the full variable domain: EPEVTQTPSHQVTQMGQEVILRCVPISNHLYFYWYRQILGQKVEFLVSFYNNEISEKSEIFDDQFSVERPDGSNFTLKIRSTKLEDSAMYFCASSFTGEETQYFGPGTRLLVL.

The gene calls are TRBV7-9 and TRBJ1-1; 12 nucleotides align to TRBD1. Germline V lookup: CDR1 SEHNR, CDR2 FQNEAQ (reference sequence). V lost 5 bases to trimming and J lost 2 bases; unmatched junction nucleotides: 12. This CDR3 is built from 18 residues. CDR3 protein: CASSPAVIGTGGNTEAFF. The CDR3 nucleotides read TGTGCCAGCAGCCCTGCTGTAATAGGGACAGGGGGCAACACTGAAGCTTTCTTT.

The V gene is TRBV9, the J gene TRBJ1-3, with 8 bases that match TRBD1. The junction had 8 bases not matched to a gene; V was cut back by 3 bases and J by 3 bases. This CDR3 has 16 residues. Per the germline V gene, CDR1 is SGDLS and CDR2 is YYNGEE. The CDR3 sequence: CASSGGLGTGGNTIYF. For the CDR3, the DNA is TGTGCCAGCAGCGGAGGGCTAGGGACAGGTGGAAACACCATATATTTT.

This clone was detected only once. The J gene is TRBJ1-1, the V gene TRBV5-4; maybe TRBD1 (6 bases). This CDR3 contains 12 residues. Germline V gives CDR1 SGHNT, CDR2 YYREEE (reference sequence). V lost 6 bases and J lost 5, with 11 bases in between. CDR3 amino acids: CASKDRSTEAFF. The CDR3 DNA is TGTGCCAGCAAAGACAGGTCTACTGAAGCTTTCTTT. The variable domain in full, completed from reference TRBV5-4 and TRBJ1-1, reads ETGVTQSPTHLIKTRGQQVTLRCSSQSGHNTVSWYQQALGQGPQFIFQYYREEENGRGNFPPRFSGLQFPNYSSELNVNALELDDSALYLCASKDRSTEAFFGQGTRLTVV.

This CDR3 reads CASSQSGSPGQAAYEQYF. DNA for the CDR3: TGCGCCAGCAGTCAATCGGGGTCCCCGGGACAGGCTGCCTACGAGCAGTACTTC. This rearrangement joins TRBV23-1 to TRBJ2-7; 8 nucleotides line up with TRBD1. Being an ORF, TRBV23-1 has a function that is uncertain. The CDR3 spans 18 residues. Trimming took 0 bases from V and 2 from J; bases not matched to a gene: 12.

Judged by abundance, this clone is large. Within the sample, other DNA sequences also encode this same CDR3. The V call is TRBV6-5, the J call TRBJ2-7; D gene uncertain. The CDR3 sequence is 14 residues long. Trimming took 6 bases from V and 3 from J, leaving 15 bases between them. Per the germline V gene, CDR1 is MNHEY and CDR2 is SVGAGI. Here the CDR3 reads CASSPAATDYEQYF. CDR3 DNA sequence: TGTGCCAGCAGCCCTGCGGCTACTGACTACGAGCAGTACTTC.

This clone was counted only a few times. The rearrangement links TRBV10-3 to TRBJ1-6; 9 positions match TRBD1. With 4 bases clipped from V and 7 bases from J, the junction kept 2 bases outside the gene matches. CDR3 length: 14 residues. Germline-derived CDR1 and CDR2 are ENHRY and SYGVKD. The CDR3 reads CAISGGQGNSPLHF. The CDR3 nucleotides are TGTGCCATCAGTGGGGGACAGGGAAATTCACCCCTCCACTTT.

This chain connects TRBV10-3 to TRBJ2-1; 9 nucleotides line up with TRBD1. The CDR3 contains 16 residues. V lost 3 bases, J lost 5 bases, and 8 bases stayed unmatched. Germline values: CDR1 ENHRY, CDR2 SYGVKD. For the CDR3, the DNA is TGTGCCATCAGTGAACGGGACAGGGAGACTAACAATGAGCAGTTCTTC. This encodes CAISERDRETNNEQFF.

V gene TRBV19 combines with J gene TRBJ2-5; D is unresolved. Trimming stripped 5 bases from V and 4 bases from J, with 11 bases between. Germline values: CDR1 LNHDA, CDR2 SQIVND (reference sequence). The CDR3 consists of 13 residues. CDR3 sequence reads: CASSPRRAETQYF. The CDR3, as DNA: TGTGCCAGTAGTCCCCGTCGGGCAGAGACCCAGTACTTC.

This clone was picked up a small number of times. V gene TRBV5-1 combines with J gene TRBJ1-6; TRBD1 aligns across 7 bases. CDR3 size: 15 residues. Losses at the gene ends were 4 bases for V and 5 bases for J; bases not matched to a gene: 6. Germline loops: CDR1 SGHRS, CDR2 YFSETQ. CDR3 DNA sequence: TGCGCCAGCAGCGGTAGGACAGGCGATAATTCACCCCTCCACTTT. It translates to CASSGRTGDNSPLHF. The complete variable domain, with remaining parts taken from reference TRBV5-1 and TRBJ1-6, reads KAGVTQTPRYLIKTRGQQVTLSCSPISGHRSVSWYQQTPGQGLQFLFEYFSETQRNKGNFPGRFSGRQFSNSRSEMNVSTLELGDSALYLCASSGRTGDNSPLHFGNGTRLTVT.

The genes are TRBV4-3 and TRBJ1-6, with no clear D. Between the trimmed V and J ends, which lost 0 bases and 7 bases, there was a span of 10 bases. This CDR3 comprises 15 residues. Germline V gene sequence: CDR1 LGHNA, CDR2 YSLEER. The CDR3 here is CASSQDVQGNSPLHF. CDR3 sequence (DNA): TGCGCCAGCAGCCAAGATGTACAAGGAAATTCACCCCTCCACTTT.

The chain uses TRBV21-1 and TRBJ1-1; the DNA was not used to check the table's D call, TRBD1. TRBV21-1 is a pseudogene locus. The CDR3 covers 15 residues. The CDR3 reads CASSTDSTMNTEAFF. The CDR3 nucleotides read TGTGCCAGCAGCACCGACAGCACCATGAACACTGAAGCTTTCTTT.